What follows are 8 T cell receptor beta chains derived from one specimen sequenced in a study of CD8+ T cells in alopecia areata listed by TCRdb under 2018. Library generation was performed with the immunoSEQ multiplex PCR assay. For TCR sequencing, RNA was extracted from every sample and reverse transcribed into cDNA to serve as template. The source is immuneACCESS, and TCRdb retained only in-frame sequences with V and J called. Part of the clones is not carried over; for the studies checked, unresolved V genes explain less than half of this, and the remainder is unexplained. Here the sample has about 140,000 clones; roughly 50% occur a single time. The ten top clones hold around 5% of the sample. Sequencing used CD4+ T cells sorted from blood. These TCRs come from a human donor in good health.

This sequence joins TRBV29-1 and TRBJ2-1; D remains unclear. V was shortened by 7 bases and J by 8 bases, with 15 bases between the two germline ends. The length of the CDR3 is 12 residues. Germline-derived CDR1 and CDR2 are SQVTM and ANQGSEA. The CDR3 loop is CSGEFVGYEQFF. In nucleotides, the CDR3 is TGCAGCGGGGAATTTGTGGGGTATGAGCAGTTCTTC.

The J gene is TRBJ1-2, the V gene TRBV19; 8 bases fit TRBD1. The germline gives CDR1 LNHDA, CDR2 SQIVND (reference sequence). The CDR3 contains 12 residues. V lost 7 bases to trimming and J lost 8 bases; unmatched junction nucleotides: 6. The CDR3 DNA is TGTGCCAGTACCGCAGGGGGCAGGGGCTACACCTTC. Amino acids: CASTAGGRGYTF. Full variable domain (remainder filled in from reference TRBV19 and TRBJ1-2): DGGITQSPKYLFRKEGQNVTLSCEQNLNHDAMYWYRQDPGQGLRLIYYSQIVNDFQKGDIAEGYSVSREKKESFPLTVTSAQKNPTAFYLCASTAGGRGYTFGSGTRLTVV.

V and J are TRBV6-1 and TRBJ1-5; D unresolved. V gave up 4 bases and J gave up 5 bases, with 9 bases separating them. The CDR3 extends over 13 amino acids. Germline assignment: CDR1 MNHNS and CDR2 SASEGT. This chain's CDR3 is CASSVQRDQPQHF. CDR3 coding DNA: TGTGCCAGCAGTGTACAGCGGGATCAGCCCCAGCATTTT.

This clone has more than one count but fewer than ten. The V call is TRBV28, the J call TRBJ2-1, with a possible D match to TRBD1 (6 bases). The CDR3 runs to 12 residues. With 4 bases removed from V and 10 bases from J, the gap between germline ends came to 11 bases. CDR1 and CDR2 (germline): MDHEN, SYDVKM. CDR3 DNA sequence: TGTGCCAGCAGTTATGGGGGCCAGGAGCAGTTCTTC. Protein product: CASSYGGQEQFF.

The chain combines TRBV18 with TRBJ1-1; 9 nucleotides line up with TRBD1. The CDR3 is 14 residues long. Germline lookup yields CDR1 KGHSH and CDR2 LQKENI. The junction had 6 bases not matched to a gene; V was cut back by 2 bases and J by 8 bases. The CDR3 loop is CASSPWDRAYEAFF. The CDR3 bases are TGTGCCAGCTCACCATGGGACAGGGCGTACGAAGCTTTCTTT.

This chain joins TRBV7-2 and TRBJ1-5; D is unclear. Trimming took off 6 bases at V and 1 base at J, with 13 bases between the two ends. CDR1 is SGHTA and CDR2 is FQGNSA in the germline V gene. CDR3 length equals 15 residues. Written as DNA, the CDR3 is TGTGCCAGCAGTAAAGGAGGCGGCAGCAATCAGCCCCAGCATTTT. Translation gives CASSKGGGSNQPQHF.

This chain links TRBV29-1 with TRBJ1-1; D gene unclear. The CDR3 totals 12 residues. The V and J ends lost 3 bases and 0 bases respectively, with 5 bases between them. From germline, CDR1 is SQVTM and CDR2 ANQGSEA. The CDR3 region is CSVDGMNTEAFF. The CDR3 bases are TGCAGCGTTGACGGTATGAACACTGAAGCTTTCTTT.

V gene TRBV30 combines with J gene TRBJ1-5; no firm D call. V lost 3 bases to trimming and J lost 1 base, with 13 bases between them. The length of the CDR3 is 15 residues. Germline CDR1 and CDR2: GTSNPN and SVGIG (reference sequence). CDR3 in DNA: TGTGCCTGGAGAGAGAACGCCGGCAGCAATCAGCCCCAGCATTTT. It encodes CAWRENAGSNQPQHF.